The 26 T cell receptor beta chains reported below all come from one sample, sequenced in a study of blood T cells in healthy people across ages. A second PCR, run for 7 to 11 cycles, used a sample-barcoded 5' primer plus a J-beta primer mix. From the 5' RACE reads, TCRdb called clonotypes with MiXCR, one entry per CDR3 protein. The data contain 1.5 million to 2 million distinct CDR3 sequences, about 30% of them singletons. Sequencing used blood. The receptors were gathered from a woman aged 30 to 39 in good health.

Details on this clonotype: A single base separates this from a much larger clone, so it may be a read error. The gene calls are TRBV12-3 or TRBV12-4 and TRBJ2-4; 8 bases fit TRBD2. The CDR3 extends over 14 amino acids. CDR3 loop: CASRGSGGGREQHF. In DNA, the CDR3 is TGTGCCAGCAGGGGGAGCGGGGGTGGCCGCGAGCAGCACTTC.

This clonotype was picked up many times. The V gene is TRBV18, the J gene TRBJ2-1; TRBD2 matches at 11 bases. Germline V lookup: CDR1 KGHSH, CDR2 LQKENI. Trimming at V came to 8 bases and at J to 6 bases, leaving 9 bases not matched to a gene. This CDR3 is built from 15 residues. This CDR3 reads CASSPGTSGSNEQFF. CDR3 coding DNA: TGTGCCAGCAGCCCCGGGACTAGCGGCTCCAATGAGCAGTTCTTC.

The V gene is TRBV5-4, the J gene TRBJ2-5; 7 bases are a match to TRBD2. Per the germline V gene, CDR1 is SGHNT and CDR2 is YYREEE (reference sequence). V gave up 2 bases and J gave up 5 bases; unmatched junction bases: 9. The CDR3 has 15 residues. In DNA, the CDR3 is TGTGCCAGCAGCTTAGGGAGGGCCGAGGAGGAGACCCAGTACTTC. This codes for CASSLGRAEEETQYF.

The rearrangement uses TRBV7-2 and TRBJ2-7; 9 nucleotides align to TRBD1. The ends lost 8 bases at V and 1 base at J; junction bases unmatched: 6. Germline V CDR1 and CDR2: SGHTA, FQGNSA. This CDR3 is built from 14 residues. The DNA of the CDR3 is TGTGCCAGCGCCATGGGACAGGGATCCTACGAGCAGTACTTC. Its translation: CASAMGQGSYEQYF.

The genes are TRBV14 and TRBJ2-1; TRBD2 matches 7 bases. CDR3 length: 17 amino acids. CDR1 is SGHDN, CDR2 FVKESK, per germline. V dropped 1 base and J dropped 13; count of bases not matched to a gene: 19. CDR3 sequence (DNA): TGTGCCAGCAGCCAAGGAACAGGACTAGTAGCCAAAAACATTCAGTTCTTC. It translates to CASSQGTGLVAKNIQFF.

This clonotype was detected many times. The chain employs TRBV12-3 or TRBV12-4 and TRBJ2-4; 8 bases are shared with TRBD1. CDR3 length: 15 residues. Trimming cost V 6 bases and J 1 base; bases outside gene matches: 5. The CDR3 DNA reads TGTGCCAGCAGCCCCCAGGGGGCGGCCAAAAACATTCAGTACTTC. This sequence encodes CASSPQGAAKNIQYF.

The chain combines TRBV20-1 with TRBJ2-5, with 8 nucleotides matching TRBD2. Germline loops: CDR1 DFQATT, CDR2 SNEGSKA (reference sequence). The CDR3 totals 13 residues. V dropped 8 bases and J dropped 0; count of bases not matched to a gene: 5. In DNA, the CDR3 is TGCAGTCCAACAGCGGGGGACCAAGAGACCCAGTACTTC. Translated: CSPTAGDQETQYF.

Note on this clonotype: The junction departs from germline at one end; a sequencing error may be responsible. The gene calls are TRBV12-5 and TRBJ2-1; 10 bases are shared with TRBD2. Germline CDR1 is LGHNT and CDR2 is FRNRAP. This CDR3 is 12 amino acids long. CDR3 nucleotide sequence: TGTGCTAGCGGACTAGCGGACAATGTGCAGTTCTTC. Residues: CASGLADNVQFF.

The chain joins TRBV10-3 to TRBJ2-1, with D uncertain. Germline-derived CDR1 and CDR2 are ENHRY and SYGVKD. The CDR3 spans 13 residues. V was shortened by 6 bases and J by 13 bases, with 19 bases between the two germline ends. The CDR3 here is CAIRDGPLVEQFF. CDR3 bases: TGTGCCATCAGAGATGGACCTCTTGTTGAACAGTTCTTC.

The rearrangement joins TRBV7-9 to TRBJ2-7; 13 nucleotides line up with TRBD2. Germline lookup yields CDR1 SEHNR and CDR2 FQNEAQ (reference sequence). V lost 1 base and J lost 3; bases outside the gene matches: 6. This CDR3 spans 17 amino acids. DNA for the CDR3: TGTGCCAGCAGCTTAGACAGGACTAGCGGGAGAGGCTACGAGCAGTACTTC. It translates to CASSLDRTSGRGYEQYF.

This clonotype was picked up a small number of times. The CDR3 nucleotides read TGTGCCAGCAGCCCGGGGTCTAGCGGACCATACAATGAGCAGTTCTTC. Protein product: CASSPGSSGPYNEQFF. The J gene is TRBJ2-1, the V gene TRBV7-3; 7 positions agree with TRBD2. CDR1 and CDR2 (germline): SGHTA, FQGTGA. Unmatched junction bases numbered 11, after V lost 5 bases and J lost 4 bases. The CDR3 consists of 16 residues.

This chain uses TRBV5-1 with TRBJ2-3, with TRBD2 matching over 7 bases. From germline, CDR1 is SGHRS and CDR2 YFSETQ. The CDR3 spans 14 residues. Trimming cost V 7 bases and J 5 bases; bases outside gene matches: 10. The CDR3 sequence: CASANGLVLDTQYF. The CDR3 DNA reads TGCGCCAGCGCAAACGGACTAGTTTTAGATACGCAGTATTTT.

The V gene is TRBV18, the J gene TRBJ2-3, with D maybe TRBD2 (5 bases). Per germline, CDR1 KGHSH and CDR2 LQKENI. Trimming shortened V by 6 bases and J by 0 bases, and 10 bases separated the two germline ends. This CDR3 has 14 residues. CDR3 amino acids: CASSGLSSTDTQYF. The CDR3 coding sequence is TGTGCCAGCTCCGGACTGTCTAGCACAGATACGCAGTATTTT.

This clonotype has only a few counts. The J gene is TRBJ2-7, the V gene TRBV2; 9 positions match TRBD1. The CDR3 totals 17 residues. Germline V lookup: CDR1 SNHLY, CDR2 FYNNEI. V shed 3 bases and J 0 bases; nucleotides not matched to a gene: 9. The CDR3 region has the DNA TGTGCCAGCAGTGACAGGCGACCGGGACAGGGCTCCTACGAGCAGTACTTC. This encodes CASSDRRPGQGSYEQYF.

The chain uses TRBV2 and TRBJ2-1; TRBD2 agrees at 9 bases. The junction had 9 bases not matched to a gene; V was cut back by 6 bases and J by 6 bases. Per the germline V gene, CDR1 is SNHLY and CDR2 is FYNNEI. The CDR3 sequence is 15 residues long. The chain's CDR3 is CASRGGGTSLNEQFF. The CDR3 region has the DNA TGTGCCAGCAGGGGTGGAGGGACTAGCCTCAATGAGCAGTTCTTC.

This clonotype was recorded many times. This sequence joins TRBV5-4 and TRBJ2-6; 7 bases align to TRBD1. The CDR3 has 17 amino acids. Germline V gene data show CDR1 as SGHNT and CDR2 as YYREEE (reference sequence). After removal of 4 bases from V and 0 bases from J, the junction contained 7 bases not matched to a gene. CDR3 nucleotide sequence: TGTGCCAGCAGCCTTCGGGACAGCCACTCTGGGGCCAACGTCCTGACTTTC. Translated: CASSLRDSHSGANVLTF.

In the case of this clonotype: It may be a read error: a sequence one base away is much more abundant. V and J are TRBV29-1 and TRBJ2-5; 7 bases fit TRBD2. The CDR3 is made up of 14 amino acids. Germline V lookup: CDR1 SQVTM, CDR2 ANQGSEA. In DNA, the CDR3 is TGCAGCGTTGGATCGGGGGGTTACCAAGAGGCCCAGTACTTC. Translating gives CSVGSGGYQEAQYF.

The chain links TRBV4-2 to TRBJ2-1, with 14 nucleotides matching TRBD2. The V gene's germline CDR1 is LGHNA and CDR2 YNFKEQ. V shed 1 base, J shed 13 bases, and the junction held 12 bases outside the gene matches. The CDR3 contains 17 residues. The CDR3 DNA follows: TGTGCCAGCAGCCAAGGGCGGACTAGCGGGGGGTTGGAGATCCAGTTCTTC. It encodes CASSQGRTSGGLEIQFF.

This clonotype was picked up a small number of times. This rearrangement joins TRBV6-6 to TRBJ2-7, with D perhaps matching TRBD1 (6 bases). Trimming stripped 0 bases from V and 5 bases from J, with 14 bases between. CDR3 length: 15 residues. Germline assignment: CDR1 MNHNY and CDR2 SVGAGI (reference sequence). The CDR3 sequence: CASSYSQGGRDEQYF. The CDR3 coding sequence is TGTGCCAGCAGTTACTCGCAAGGGGGAAGGGACGAGCAGTACTTC.

This clonotype was seen more than once but under ten times. The chain couples TRBV27 to TRBJ1-5; a possible D gene is TRBD1 (5 bases). The V and J ends lost 3 bases and 4 bases respectively, with 22 bases between them. The CDR3 is 18 residues long. Germline lookup yields CDR1 MNHEY and CDR2 SMNVEV (reference sequence). Here the CDR3 reads CASSFRVDTSGTNQPQHF. The CDR3 DNA reads as TGTGCCAGCAGTTTTAGGGTGGACACTAGTGGGACTAATCAGCCCCAGCATTTT.

The rearrangement links TRBV29-1 to TRBJ1-5; D might be TRBD1 (5 bases). Trimming removed 3 bases at V and 7 bases at J, with 16 bases between. This CDR3 has 14 residues. The V gene's germline CDR1 is SQVTM and CDR2 ANQGSEA. The CDR3 DNA follows: TGCAGCGTTGAGCGGCGGGGGTCGGGGCAGCCCCAGCATTTT. The encoded protein is CSVERRGSGQPQHF.

This clonotype was found a few times. The V gene is TRBV12-5, the J gene TRBJ2-1; the D gene is possibly TRBD2 (6 bases). V was pared by 3 bases and J by 3 bases, with 15 bases between. CDR1 is LGHNT and CDR2 is FRNRAP in the germline V gene. The CDR3 runs to 16 residues. CDR3 coding DNA: TGTGCTAGTGGTTTAGGCGGGAAGACTTTCTACAATGAGCAGTTCTTC. Protein sequence: CASGLGGKTFYNEQFF.

J is TRBJ1-5 and V is TRBV6-5; 8 nucleotides agree with TRBD1. Unmatched junction bases numbered 6, after V lost 6 bases and J lost 5 bases. The CDR3 consists of 14 residues. CDR1 and CDR2 (germline): MNHEY, SVGAGI. The CDR3 bases are TGTGCCAGCAGGAGACAGGGGTTCGATCAGCCCCAGCATTTT. Its translation: CASRRQGFDQPQHF.

This clonotype has only a few counts. The chain combines TRBV5-1 with TRBJ2-6; D may match TRBD1 or TRBD2 (5 bases each). V gave up 4 bases and J gave up 0 bases, with 14 bases separating them. Germline V gives CDR1 SGHRS, CDR2 YFSETQ. The CDR3 is made up of 17 amino acids. As DNA, the CDR3 is TGCGCCAGCAGCCCTGGGACGATGACCTCTGGGGCCAACGTCCTGACTTTC. Amino acids: CASSPGTMTSGANVLTF.

The chain carries TRBV18 and TRBJ1-1, with 7 nucleotides matching TRBD1. The CDR3 totals 16 residues. The V segment lost 3 bases and the J segment 0 bases; nucleotides outside the gene matches: 7. Germline V gene sequence: CDR1 KGHSH, CDR2 LQKENI. CDR3 DNA sequence: TGTGCCAGCTCACCGTCTGACAGGGTTGTGAACACTGAAGCTTTCTTT. Translation gives CASSPSDRVVNTEAFF.

This clonotype showed up just a few times. The CDR3 sequence is CSARDRTGFYGYTF. CDR3 in DNA: TGCAGTGCTAGGGATCGGACAGGATTCTATGGCTACACCTTC. V and J are TRBV20-1 and TRBJ1-2; 7 bases are a match to TRBD1. The germline V gene has CDR1 DFQATT and CDR2 SNEGSKA (reference sequence). The V gene end was trimmed by 3 bases and the J gene end by 4 bases; junction bases not matched to a gene: 8. The CDR3 spans 14 residues.